The clone carrying this T cell receptor (beta chain) was observed a few times. Its antigen is currently unknown. Participants comprised healthy donors of bone marrow. Primers included in the PCR were 60 Vbeta and 13 Jbeta primers. Sequenced by immunoSEQ multiplex PCR; TCRdb stores in-frame clones only, minus some. The sample consists of about 130,000 clones, around two thirds of them appearing once. This entry belongs to a study of cytomegalovirus exposure and HLA in healthy donors. Study-wide results and caveats: A missense DCLRE1C variant was associated with V- and J-gene trimming of TCR beta chains in a later analysis, and an independent cohort replicated the association.

Germline CDR1 LNHDA, CDR2 SQIVND (reference sequence). The CDR3 covers 13 residues. V was trimmed by 5 bases and J by 5 bases, leaving 12 bases between them. The specimen was PBMCs. The chain recombines TRBV19 with TRBJ2-5; D remains ambiguous. This clonotype was sampled from a man between 60 and 70 years old in good health and CMV-seropositive. CDR3: CASSWSGRETQYF. The CDR3 DNA follows: TGTGCCAGTAGTTGGTCAGGAAGGGAGACCCAGTACTTC. Using reference TRBV19 and TRBJ2-5 for the parts outside the CDR3, the full variable domain is DGGITQSPKYLFRKEGQNVTLSCEQNLNHDAMYWYRQDPGQGLRLIYYSQIVNDFQKGDIAEGYSVSREKKESFPLTVTSAQKNPTAFYLCASSWSGRETQYFGPGTRLLVL.